This T cell receptor beta chain was retrieved from a study of shared clonotypes between healthy human individuals. Study-level points and caveats: Blood was the only sampled material, and tissue repertoires likely differ. The naive CD4 repertoires of several donors were compared, and roughly 5% of clonotypes were shared.

Comment on this clone: Its antigen is as yet unknown.

At deep level, the assay was performed. Authors' methods: ImmunoSEQ gave junction-only sequences without quality scores, so filtering differed. Only in-frame clones appear in the TCRdb table, and some are missing; sequencing was by immunoSEQ multiplex PCR. Clone size and the V and J calls come from that table; the DNA yielded D and trimming. The sample records about 820,000 clones, almost 95% being singletons. Only CD45RO-negative cells positively selected for CCR7 counted as naive CD8 cells, so terminally differentiated effector memory CD45RA+ cells were excluded. The CDR3 loop spans 12 amino acids. Germline-derived CDR1 and CDR2 are SGDLS and YYNGEE. Trimming removed 7 bases from V and 5 bases from J; junction bases left unmatched: 2.

The chain links TRBV9 to TRBJ2-1, with 8 bases matching TRBD2. The sequence was obtained from a man aged 30 to 45 in good health. The sample consisted of naive CD8+ T cells sorted from blood. CDR3 loop: CASAGGDNEQFF. The CDR3 nucleotides read TGTGCCAGCGCGGGGGGAGACAATGAGCAGTTCTTC.